Each of the 29 T cell receptor beta chains below was sequenced from the same sample in a study of response to subunit inactivated influenza vaccine. TCRdb ran MiXCR on the RT-PCR reads and lists one entry per CDR3 protein. In the table there are about 160,000 distinct CDR3 sequences, about a tenth of which are singletons. The sample was non-naive T cells sorted from PBMCs, taken around seven weeks after vaccination. The source is a man aged 50 to 59 who received an inactivated influenza vaccine.

The V and J genes are TRBV7-8 and TRBJ1-2; a possible D gene is TRBD1 (5 bases). Germline CDR1 SGHVS, CDR2 FQNEAQ. V was trimmed by 5 bases and J by 5 bases, leaving 12 bases between them. This CDR3 has 13 residues. The DNA for the CDR3 is TGTGCCAGCAGCCCGCCAGGGAGGTATGGCTACACCTTC. Translating gives CASSPPGRYGYTF.

This clonotype was counted only a few times. The V call is TRBV9, the J call TRBJ2-2, with 8 bases aligning to TRBD2. The length of the CDR3 is 16 residues. V was pared by 0 bases and J by 4 bases, with 5 bases of the junction left unmatched. CDR1 and CDR2 from the germline V gene are SGDLS and YYNGEE. The CDR3 coding sequence is TGTGCCAGCAGCGTAGAACCGGGACTAGGCACCGGGGAGCTGTTTTTT. It yields the protein CASSVEPGLGTGELFF. Complete variable domain (other parts from reference TRBV9 and TRBJ2-2): DSGVTQTPKHLITATGQRVTLRCSPRSGDLSVYWYQQSLDQGLQFLIQYYNGEERAKGNILERFSAQQFPDLHSELNLSSLELGDSALYFCASSVEPGLGTGELFFGEGSRLTVL.

This clonotype was counted ten times or more. The V call is TRBV12-3 or TRBV12-4, the J call TRBJ2-7, with D hard to call. Trimming took 5 bases from V and 2 from J, leaving 7 bases between them. CDR3 length: 12 residues. CDR3 coding DNA: TGTGCCAGCAGTGTCGGACCCTACGAGCAGTACTTC. This encodes CASSVGPYEQYF.

This clonotype was seen only a few times. This chain connects TRBV12-3 or TRBV12-4 to TRBJ2-1, with 10 bases aligning to TRBD1. There are 15 residues in the CDR3. J gave up 4 bases and V 5 bases, and 5 bases lay outside the gene matches. CDR3 amino acids: CASSKGQGIYNEQFF. The CDR3 DNA reads TGTGCCAGCAGTAAGGGACAGGGGATTTACAATGAGCAGTTCTTC.

The rearrangement links TRBV11-2 to TRBJ2-5; D is perhaps TRBD2 (5 bases). Germline assignment: CDR1 SGHAT and CDR2 FQNNGV. This CDR3 has 15 amino acids. The V and J ends lost 5 bases and 5 bases respectively, with 18 bases between them. In nucleotides, the CDR3 is TGTGCCAGCAGCCGTGCAGCTAGCACTTACGAGACCCAGTACTTC. It specifies CASSRAASTYETQYF.

The chain joins TRBV7-2 to TRBJ2-3; D ambiguous. Germline loops: CDR1 SGHTA, CDR2 FQGNSA. The CDR3 has 13 residues. V was trimmed by 1 base and J by 4 bases, leaving 6 bases between them. CDR3 nucleotide sequence: TGTGCCAGCAGCTTAGGGGCCCCAGATACGCAGTATTTT. Residues: CASSLGAPDTQYF.

Sample share makes this clonotype medium-sized. The chain is built from TRBV7-2 and TRBJ2-2; D is uncertain. Trimming took off 1 base at V and 2 bases at J, with 5 bases between the two ends. Germline V lookup: CDR1 SGHTA, CDR2 FQGNSA. The CDR3 sequence is 14 residues long. CDR3 protein: CASSLGSNTGELFF. As DNA, the CDR3 is TGTGCCAGCAGCTTAGGCTCCAACACCGGGGAGCTGTTTTTT.

This sequence joins TRBV6-1 and TRBJ1-3; TRBD1 is a possible D gene (6 bases). The germline V gene encodes CDR1 MNHNS and CDR2 SASEGT. Trimming stripped 5 bases from V and 0 bases from J, with 14 bases between. The CDR3 has 16 amino acids. CDR3 region: CASSLGQLGSGNTIYF. DNA for the CDR3: TGTGCCAGCAGTCTAGGACAGCTCGGCTCTGGAAACACCATATATTTT.

The genes are TRBV12-3 or TRBV12-4 and TRBJ2-5; 7 bases map to TRBD1. The CDR3 loop spans 14 amino acids. Losses at the gene ends were 8 bases for V and 1 base for J; bases not matched to a gene: 7. The chain's CDR3 is CASSLQGVQETQYF. For the CDR3, the DNA is TGTGCCAGCTCCCTCCAGGGGGTCCAAGAGACCCAGTACTTC.

This clonotype has more than one count but fewer than ten. The V gene is TRBV5-1, the J gene TRBJ1-2; D perhaps matches TRBD1 (6 bases). The CDR3 covers 14 residues. V was shortened by 2 bases and J by 7 bases, with 15 bases between the two germline ends. Germline assignment: CDR1 SGHRS and CDR2 YFSETQ. CDR3 region: CASSLTGTKVGYTF. CDR3 DNA: TGCGCCAGCAGCTTAACAGGGACCAAGGTTGGCTACACCTTC.

The chain carries TRBV4-1 and TRBJ1-6, with D possibly being TRBD1 (5 bases). Germline V lookup: CDR1 MGHRA, CDR2 YSYEKL. Trimming left V 1 base short and J 5 bases short, with 12 bases between. The CDR3 length is 16 residues. In DNA form, the CDR3 reads TGCGCCAGCAGCCAAGGGGGACGTCGTAATAATTCACCCCTCCACTTT. Translated, it gives CASSQGGRRNNSPLHF.

This clonotype came up a few times. The rearrangement joins TRBV20-1 to TRBJ2-5; the D is unclear. Germline CDR1 reads DFQATT; CDR2 reads SNEGSKA (reference sequence). V was clipped by 2 bases and J by 1 base, with 14 bases between them. This CDR3 has 15 amino acids. CDR3 sequence reads: CSARRPGRTQETQYF. The CDR3, as DNA: TGCAGTGCTAGACGACCTGGACGCACCCAAGAGACCCAGTACTTC.

This clonotype was counted at least ten times. This chain uses TRBV10-3 with TRBJ2-2; a possible D gene is TRBD2 (5 bases). V was pared by 10 bases and J by 1 base, with 10 bases between. The V gene's germline CDR1 is ENHRY and CDR2 SYGVKD. This CDR3 is built from 13 residues. This CDR3 is CATLGLNTGELFF. The CDR3 nucleotides are TGTGCCACCCTAGGACTGAACACCGGGGAGCTGTTTTTT.

This clonotype was counted between two and nine times. The V call is TRBV6-1, the J call TRBJ2-3, with D uncertain. Germline assignment: CDR1 MNHNS and CDR2 SASEGT. The CDR3 is 16 amino acids. V gave up 5 bases and J gave up 0 bases, with 15 bases separating them. The CDR3, as DNA: TGTGCCAGCAGTCCCACTGCGACAATCAGCACAGATACGCAGTATTTT. This translates into CASSPTATISTDTQYF.

The rearrangement joins TRBV9 to TRBJ2-3; 11 nucleotides align to TRBD2. The trim removed 4 bases at V and 2 bases at J, leaving 3 bases unmatched. CDR3 length: 15 residues. Germline loops: CDR1 SGDLS, CDR2 YYNGEE. CDR3 residues: CASSTSGSPTDTQYF. The CDR3 DNA is TGTGCCAGCAGCACTAGCGGGAGTCCCACAGATACGCAGTATTTT.

This clonotype was recorded many times. The chain combines TRBV5-1 with TRBJ2-3; D call uncertain. The CDR3 runs to 13 residues. Looked up from germline, CDR1 is SGHRS and CDR2 is YFSETQ. Trimming removed 5 bases at V and 4 bases at J, with 11 bases between. As DNA, the CDR3 is TGCGCCAGCAGAACGGGCCAGCCAGATACGCAGTATTTT. It translates to CASRTGQPDTQYF.

This clonotype was found a few times. The chain carries TRBV7-2 and TRBJ2-7, with 8 bases fitting TRBD1. This CDR3 is built from 16 residues. With V trimmed by 1 base and J by 2 bases, 7 bases remained unmatched. Germline CDR1 and CDR2: SGHTA and FQGNSA. In DNA form, the CDR3 reads TGTGCCAGCAGCTTAGAGTTAGGGACAGGCACCTACGAGCAGTACTTC. Its protein is CASSLELGTGTYEQYF.

The chain couples TRBV11-2 to TRBJ2-5; no reliable D call. This CDR3 spans 13 amino acids. The V and J ends lost 1 base and 7 bases respectively, with 10 bases between them. Germline V lookup: CDR1 SGHAT, CDR2 FQNNGV. Written as DNA, the CDR3 is TGTGCCAGCAGCTTAGGTTTCCTTGGGACCCAGTACTTC. Amino acids: CASSLGFLGTQYF.

The sample holds one count of this clonotype. One base away lies a much larger clone, so this may be a sequencing read error. V and J are TRBV6-1 and TRBJ2-1; TRBD2 matches 8 bases. The V gene end was trimmed by 5 bases and the J gene end by 10 bases; junction bases not matched to a gene: 10. This CDR3 region has 14 residues. Germline lookup yields CDR1 MNHNS and CDR2 SASEGT. The CDR3 is CASSSREGPQEQFF. The CDR3 coding sequence is TGTGCCAGCAGTAGCCGGGAGGGCCCCCAAGAGCAGTTCTTC.

This sequence joins TRBV7-2 and TRBJ2-7, with 9 bases identical to TRBD1. V lost 2 bases, J lost 2 bases, and 7 bases stayed unmatched. Germline CDR1 is SGHTA and CDR2 is FQGNSA. The CDR3 is 16 residues long. CDR3 sequence reads: CASSLRGRDRAYEQYF. DNA of the CDR3: TGTGCCAGCAGCTTAAGGGGACGGGACAGGGCCTACGAGCAGTACTTC.

This clonotype was seen many times. This chain links TRBV29-1 with TRBJ1-2; D might be TRBD1 (5 bases). The CDR3 covers 15 residues. V was clipped by 0 bases and J by 3 bases, with 14 bases between them. Germline values: CDR1 SQVTM, CDR2 ANQGSEA. Written as DNA, the CDR3 is TGCAGCGTTGAAGATGGCAGCCGGGGGGACTATGGCTACACCTTC. This translates into CSVEDGSRGDYGYTF.

V and J are TRBV7-9 and TRBJ2-7; D tentatively reads TRBD1 or TRBD2 (6 bases each). Germline loops: CDR1 SEHNR, CDR2 FQNEAQ (reference sequence). The CDR3 is 14 residues long. Between the trimmed V and J ends, which lost 5 bases and 3 bases, there was a span of 14 bases. CDR3 amino acids: CASSVGGRNYEQYF. The CDR3 DNA reads TGTGCCAGCAGCGTCGGGGGCAGGAACTACGAGCAGTACTTC.

The chain carries TRBV6-2 or TRBV6-3 and TRBJ2-3; D ambiguous. Germline V CDR1 and CDR2: MNHEY, SVGEGT. This CDR3 contains 14 residues. V gave up 8 bases and J gave up 0 bases, with 12 bases separating them. The CDR3, as DNA: TGTGCCAGCTCAGGCCCATGGAGCACAGATACGCAGTATTTT. This translates into CASSGPWSTDTQYF.

This clonotype was seen ten or more times. This chain connects TRBV15 to TRBJ2-3; weak D call: TRBD1 (5 bases). Germline V CDR1 and CDR2: LNHNV, YYDKDF (reference sequence). The CDR3 has 15 residues. Trimming took off 0 bases at V and 2 bases at J, with 9 bases between the two ends. CDR3 bases: TGTGCCACCAGCAGAGAAAACAGGCTCACAGATACGCAGTATTTT. Protein: CATSRENRLTDTQYF.

This clonotype was recorded many times. This sequence joins TRBV27 and TRBJ1-2; 8 bases are a match to TRBD1. The CDR3 runs 14 residues. Germline-derived CDR1 and CDR2 are MNHEY and SMNVEV (reference sequence). Trimming cost V 5 bases and J 4 bases; bases outside gene matches: 6. CDR3 residues: CASSRQGASYGYTF. The CDR3 DNA reads TGTGCCAGCAGTAGGCAGGGGGCCTCCTATGGCTACACCTTC.

V usage is TRBV29-1 and J usage is TRBJ2-1, with unresolved D. V was cut by 2 bases and J by 9 bases, with 11 bases left in between. The CDR3 extends over 12 amino acids. CDR1 and CDR2 (germline): SQVTM, ANQGSEA. CDR3 in DNA: TGCAGCGTTGAAATTAGGGTGGGTGAGCAGTTCTTC. It is translated as CSVEIRVGEQFF.

The chain couples TRBV20-1 to TRBJ1-1; D unresolved. The germline V gene has CDR1 DFQATT and CDR2 SNEGSKA (reference sequence). V gave up 1 base and J gave up 2 bases, with 11 bases separating them. The CDR3 runs to 14 residues. Here the CDR3 reads CSARAPPANTEAFF. In DNA, the CDR3 is TGCAGTGCTAGAGCCCCGCCAGCCAACACTGAAGCTTTCTTT.

This clonotype was observed a few times. V usage is TRBV7-2 and J usage is TRBJ2-5; 9 nucleotides match TRBD2. CDR1 and CDR2 from the germline V gene are SGHTA and FQGNSA. Unmatched junction bases numbered 2, after V lost 2 bases and J lost 4 bases. The CDR3 is made up of 14 amino acids. The CDR3 DNA reads as TGTGCCAGCAGCTTAAAAGCGGGAGGAGAGACCCAGTACTTC. The encoded protein is CASSLKAGGETQYF.

This clonotype was observed at least ten times. The V gene is TRBV27, the J gene TRBJ2-7; D possibly corresponds to TRBD1 (5 bases). Germline values: CDR1 MNHEY, CDR2 SMNVEV (reference sequence). CDR3 length: 16 residues. The germline V and J ends were trimmed by 8 bases and 5 bases, with 25 bases remaining between them. The CDR3: CASLPDPRLGVHEQYF. The CDR3 bases are TGTGCCAGCTTACCGGATCCGAGGCTAGGGGTGCACGAGCAGTACTTC.